These 21 T cell receptor beta chains came from one sample sequenced in a study of cytomegalovirus exposure and HLA in healthy donors. The PCR was carried out with 60 Vbeta primers and 13 Jbeta primers. The table came from immunoSEQ multiplex PCR; TCRdb's copy has only in-frame clones and leaves some out. The sample table sets out about 160,000 clones. Sequences were obtained from PBMCs. The receptors were sampled from an older woman in good health and CMV-seronegative.

The V gene is TRBV11-2, the J gene TRBJ2-7; a possible D gene is TRBD1 (6 bases). CDR3 length equals 18 residues. V lost 4 bases, J lost 0 bases, and 22 bases lay in between. Per the germline V gene, CDR1 is SGHAT and CDR2 is FQNNGV. For the CDR3, the DNA is TGTGCCAGCAGCTCCGGTTCCGGGACACACGTTATCTCCTACGAGCAGTACTTC. Its translation is CASSSGSGTHVISYEQYF.

V is TRBV11-3 and J is TRBJ2-1; no definite D call. V dropped 4 bases and J dropped 4 bases, with 14 bases sitting between them. Germline V lookup: CDR1 SGHNT, CDR2 YENEEA. The CDR3 consists of 15 residues. The CDR3 DNA is TGTGCCAGCAGCTCCTCCCGTGGAGCATACAATGAGCAGTTCTTC. This encodes CASSSSRGAYNEQFF.

V is TRBV5-8 and J is TRBJ2-2, with a possible D match to TRBD1 (6 bases). Trimming cost V 0 bases and J 4 bases, with 10 bases left between them. This CDR3 has 15 amino acids. The germline CDR1 and CDR2 sequences are SGHTS and YDEGEE. CDR3 DNA: TGTGCCAGCAGCTTGGGGGGGCGCAGCACCGGGGAGCTGTTTTTT. Protein: CASSLGGRSTGELFF. The full variable domain, rest sourced from reference TRBV5-8 and TRBJ2-2, is EAGVTQSPTHLIKTRGQQATLRCSPISGHTSVYWYQQALGLGLQFLLWYDEGEERNRGNFPPRFSGRQFPNYSSELNVNALELEDSALYLCASSLGGRSTGELFFGEGSRLTVL.

Notes on this clone: Other DNA sequences in this specimen translate into the identical CDR3. This rearrangement joins TRBV5-1 to TRBJ1-2; D is unclear. CDR1 and CDR2 (germline): SGHRS, YFSETQ. The CDR3 contains 12 residues. V lost 1 base and J lost 6, with 7 bases in between. CDR3: CASSLTGNGYTF. Written as DNA, the CDR3 is TGCGCCAGCAGCTTGACGGGGAATGGCTACACCTTC.

The V and J genes are TRBV29-1 and TRBJ1-1; D is uncertain. The length of the CDR3 is 9 residues. Germline V CDR1 and CDR2: SQVTM, ANQGSEA. V dropped 3 bases and J dropped 13 bases, with 9 bases sitting between them. CDR3 DNA sequence: TGCAGCGTTGATGGGCCGTTTTTCTTT. It encodes CSVDGPFFF. Filled out from reference TRBV29-1 and TRBJ1-1, the complete variable domain reads SAVISQKPSRDICQRGTSLTIQCQVDSQVTMMFWYRQQPGQSLTLIATANQGSEATYESGFVIDKFPISRPNLTFSTLTVSNMSPEDSSIYLCSVDGPFFFGQGTRLTVV.

The CDR3 protein is CASRDHSNEQFF. The CDR3, as DNA: TGTGCCAGCAGGGATCACAGCAATGAGCAGTTCTTC. The chain carries TRBV6-5 and TRBJ2-1; D gene uncertain. From germline, CDR1 is MNHEY and CDR2 SVGAGI. The V end was cut by 6 bases, the J end by 6 bases, with 9 bases between. The length of the CDR3 is 12 residues.

The J gene is TRBJ2-7, the V gene TRBV6-6, with TRBD1 matching over 10 bases. J was trimmed by 7 bases and V by 6 bases; bases with no gene match: 9. Germline V lookup: CDR1 MNHNY, CDR2 SVGAGI (reference sequence). CDR3 length: 14 residues. DNA of the CDR3: TGTGCCAGCAGCCCTCAGGGACAGGGGCGGGAGCAGTACTTC. Its translation is CASSPQGQGREQYF.

The genes are TRBV7-9 and TRBJ1-1; D is unresolved. This CDR3 is built from 14 residues. CDR1 SEHNR and CDR2 FQNEAQ come from the germline V gene (reference sequence). The V end lost 5 bases, the J end lost 1 base, and 11 bases lay between the germline ends. The CDR3 reads CASSTLPQNTEAFF. For the CDR3, the DNA is TGTGCCAGCAGCACCCTGCCACAGAACACTGAAGCTTTCTTT.

J is TRBJ2-1 and V is TRBV11-2, with a weak D call TRBD2 (6 bases). The CDR3 is 16 residues long. Germline V gene sequence: CDR1 SGHAT, CDR2 FQNNGV. V shed 2 bases and J shed 0 bases, with 11 bases lying between them. CDR3: CASSLLSGSSYNEQFF. CDR3 DNA sequence: TGTGCCAGCAGCTTACTTAGCGGCAGCTCCTACAATGAGCAGTTCTTC.

V gene TRBV25-1 combines with J gene TRBJ1-3; 7 bases align to TRBD1. The CDR3 has 15 amino acids. Per germline, CDR1 MGHDK and CDR2 SYGVNS. J was trimmed by 5 bases and V by 3 bases; bases with no gene match: 7. The CDR3 reads CASSEWDSPRNTIYF. CDR3 nucleotide sequence: TGTGCCAGCAGTGAGTGGGACAGTCCCAGAAACACCATATATTTT.

This chain's CDR3 is CASSPKEAGGTDTQYF. As DNA, the CDR3 is TGCGCCAGCAGCCCTAAGGAAGCGGGAGGCACAGATACGCAGTATTTT. The V gene is TRBV4-1, the J gene TRBJ2-3, with 8 bases matching TRBD2. The CDR3 extends over 16 amino acids. Per the germline V gene, CDR1 is MGHRA and CDR2 is YSYEKL. J lost 1 base, V lost 4 bases, and 7 bases had no gene match.

V and J are TRBV6-1 and TRBJ2-5; D might be TRBD1 (8 bases). The J call may be mistaken, given a closer DNA end match to TRBJ2-7. Germline CDR1 is MNHNS and CDR2 is SASEGT. CDR3 length: 15 amino acids. CDR3 sequence (DNA): TGTGCCAGCAGAGCGGGGAGGACAGGGTCCTACGAGCAGTACTTC. Its translation is CASRAGRTGSYEQYF.

The rearrangement uses TRBV5-6 and TRBJ2-7, with 7 bases that match TRBD1. The CDR3 spans 14 residues. CDR1 is SGHDT and CDR2 is YYEEEE in the germline V gene. V was clipped by 3 bases and J by 7 bases; unmatched bases: 10. CDR3 region: CASSSRGLRTEQYF. The CDR3 DNA sequence: TGTGCCAGCAGCTCCAGGGGGTTAAGGACAGAGCAGTACTTC.

The rearrangement links TRBV4-3 to TRBJ2-7, with 10 nucleotides matching TRBD2. Germline V CDR1 and CDR2: LGHNA, YSLEER. This CDR3 comprises 18 residues. V gave up 3 bases and J gave up 4 bases; unmatched junction bases: 15. Here the CDR3 reads CASSHGVLSSGGPYEQYF. For the CDR3, the DNA is TGCGCCAGCAGCCATGGGGTTTTGTCTAGCGGGGGACCTTACGAGCAGTACTTC.

This chain connects TRBV5-1 to TRBJ2-7; 13 bases fit TRBD2. This CDR3 has 15 residues. Germline loops: CDR1 SGHRS, CDR2 YFSETQ. The V segment lost 4 bases and the J segment 5 bases; nucleotides outside the gene matches: 6. The CDR3 DNA sequence: TGCGCCAGCAGCGGGGGACTAGCGGGGTCCGACGAGCAGTACTTC. This codes for CASSGGLAGSDEQYF. The variable domain in full, with the rest retrieved from reference TRBV5-1 and TRBJ2-7, is KAGVTQTPRYLIKTRGQQVTLSCSPISGHRSVSWYQQTPGQGLQFLFEYFSETQRNKGNFPGRFSGRQFSNSRSEMNVSTLELGDSALYLCASSGGLAGSDEQYFGPGTRLTVT.

The chain employs TRBV19 and TRBJ2-7, with a weak D call TRBD2 (6 bases). Trimming removed 3 bases from V and 7 bases from J, with 19 bases in between. Germline V CDR1 and CDR2: LNHDA, SQIVND (reference sequence). The CDR3 contains 15 residues. The CDR3 DNA follows: TGTGCCAGTAGTATCTCTATCGGACGGAGGGGAGAGCAGTACTTC. Translated, it gives CASSISIGRRGEQYF.

The rearrangement links TRBV6-6 to TRBJ2-7, with TRBD2 identical over 10 bases. V gave up 10 bases and J gave up 1 base; unmatched junction bases: 10. The CDR3 loop spans 15 amino acids. The germline V gene has CDR1 MNHNY and CDR2 SVGAGI (reference sequence). As DNA, the CDR3 is TGTGCCACTACCCCGGGACTAGCGAATTCCTACGAGCAGTACTTC. It codes for CATTPGLANSYEQYF.

The genes are TRBV7-9 and TRBJ2-2, with D possibly matching TRBD1 (5 bases). This CDR3 has 16 amino acids. Germline loops: CDR1 SEHNR, CDR2 FQNEAQ (reference sequence). V was clipped by 0 bases and J by 5 bases, with 13 bases between them. The CDR3, as DNA: TGTGCCAGCAGCTTAGCGGGCAGGGTCAAAACCGGGGAGCTGTTTTTT. This sequence encodes CASSLAGRVKTGELFF. Using reference TRBV7-9 and TRBJ2-2 for the parts outside the CDR3, the full variable domain is DTGVSQNPRHKITKRGQNVTFRCDPISEHNRLYWYRQTLGQGPEFLTYFQNEAQLEKSRLLSDRFSAERPKGSFSTLEIQRTEQGDSAMYLCASSLAGRVKTGELFFGEGSRLTVL.

The V call is TRBV7-9, the J call TRBJ1-1, with 7 bases lining up with TRBD1. Germline V lookup: CDR1 SEHNR, CDR2 FQNEAQ (reference sequence). This CDR3 is built from 14 residues. Trimming removed 6 bases from V and 5 bases from J; junction bases left unmatched: 9. The CDR3 bases are TGTGCCAGCAGGGAAACAGGGGTAACAACTGAAGCTTTCTTT. Residues: CASRETGVTTEAFF.

The chain links TRBV4-1 to TRBJ1-1; possible D gene TRBD1, 5 bases. The germline V and J ends were trimmed by 2 bases and 0 bases, with 16 bases remaining between them. From germline, CDR1 is MGHRA and CDR2 YSYEKL. The CDR3 is 17 amino acids. Written as DNA, the CDR3 is TGCGCCAGCAGCCAAAGTATGATCAGGGCCCTGAACACTGAAGCTTTCTTT. It codes for CASSQSMIRALNTEAFF.

The chain joins TRBV25-1 to TRBJ2-7; 8 bases map to TRBD1. V dropped 4 bases and J dropped 1; count of bases not matched to a gene: 6. This CDR3 has 15 residues. Germline CDR1 MGHDK, CDR2 SYGVNS. CDR3 nucleotides: TGTGCCAGCAGTGCCGTAGGACAGGGATCCTACGAGCAGTACTTC. Protein sequence: CASSAVGQGSYEQYF.